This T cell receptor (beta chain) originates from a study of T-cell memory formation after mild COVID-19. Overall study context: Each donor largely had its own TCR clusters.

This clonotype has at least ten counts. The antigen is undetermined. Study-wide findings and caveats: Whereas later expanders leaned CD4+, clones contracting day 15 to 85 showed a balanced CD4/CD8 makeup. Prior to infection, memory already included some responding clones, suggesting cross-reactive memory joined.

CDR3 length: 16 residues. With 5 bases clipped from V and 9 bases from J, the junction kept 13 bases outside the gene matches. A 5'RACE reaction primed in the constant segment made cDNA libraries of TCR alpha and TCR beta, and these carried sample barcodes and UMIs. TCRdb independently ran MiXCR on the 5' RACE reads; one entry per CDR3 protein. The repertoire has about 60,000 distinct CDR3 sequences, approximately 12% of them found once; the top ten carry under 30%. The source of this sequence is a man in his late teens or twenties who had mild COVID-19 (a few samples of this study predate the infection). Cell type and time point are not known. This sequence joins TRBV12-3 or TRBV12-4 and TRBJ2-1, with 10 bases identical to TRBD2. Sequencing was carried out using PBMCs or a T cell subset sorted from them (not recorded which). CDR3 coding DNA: TGTGCCAGCAGTCCCCGTCTGGCTAGCGGGGGACTTGAGCAGTTCTTC. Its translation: CASSPRLASGGLEQFF.